These T cell receptor beta chains were read from a single sample in a study of neurological immune-mediated disorders. TCRdb passed the 5' RACE reads through MiXCR, listing each CDR3 protein once. Among fewer than 50,000 distinct CDR3 sequences listed, 11% were seen once. The specimen sequenced was PBMCs. These receptors originate from a man aged 55-75 years with HTLV-1-associated myelopathy (HAM/TSP). Each CDR3 is given with its conserved first and last residue. The order of the fields is D gene, V gene, clone size, J gene, CDR3 protein, CDR3 DNA. A D gene is named only where the DNA matches it firmly. The size entry gives once, few, many or a size class.

>.|TRBV19|many|TRBJ1-5
CASRLGGTPNQPQHF
TGTGCCAGTAGATTGGGCGGTACCCCCAATCAGCCCCAGCATTTT
>TRBD2|TRBV6-5|many|TRBJ2-7
CASIRQVPTSGSSYEQYF
TGTGCCAGCATCCGACAGGTTCCGACTAGCGGGAGCTCCTACGAGCAGTACTTC
>TRBD1|TRBV20-1|many|TRBJ2-2
CSVLVGQGATGELFF
TGCAGTGTCCTCGTGGGACAGGGGGCCACCGGGGAGCTGTTTTTT
>.|TRBV20-1|many|TRBJ1-2
CSARVRSGRDLNYGYTF
TGCAGTGCTAGAGTTAGGAGTGGCAGGGACCTTAACTATGGCTACACCTTC
>.|TRBV9|many|TRBJ1-4
CASSVDGLNEKLFF
TGTGCCAGCAGCGTTGACGGCCTTAATGAAAAACTGTTTTTT
>.|TRBV20-1|many|TRBJ1-1
CSASNILNTEAFF
TGCAGTGCTAGTAACATATTGAACACTGAAGCTTTCTTT
>.|TRBV14|many|TRBJ1-4
CASSQDVRGEKLFF
TGTGCCAGCAGCCAAGACGTCAGAGGTGAAAAACTGTTTTTT
>.|TRBV7-8|many|TRBJ2-5
CASSLYIPQETQYF
TGTGCCAGCAGCCTATATATTCCCCAAGAGACCCAGTACTTC
>.|TRBV24-1|many|TRBJ2-2
CASAQGNTGELFF
TGTGCCAGCGCACAGGGGAACACCGGGGAGCTGTTTTTT
>TRBD2|TRBV5-5|many|TRBJ2-5
CASSFQGLAASYQETQYF
TGTGCCAGCAGCTTTCAAGGACTAGCGGCATCGTACCAAGAGACCCAGTACTTC
>TRBD2|TRBV10-3|many|TRBJ2-5
CAISADSGGRTETQYF
TGTGCCATCAGTGCCGATTCGGGGGGACGCACGGAGACCCAGTACTTC
>.|TRBV6-5|many|TRBJ2-2
CASSYELAVTGELFF
TGTGCCAGCAGTTACGAACTAGCAGTAACCGGGGAGCTGTTTTTT
>TRBD2|TRBV4-1|many|TRBJ2-2
CASSSLRGDTGELFF
TGCGCCAGCAGCTCACTGCGGGGGGACACCGGGGAGCTGTTTTTT
>TRBD1|TRBV5-1|many|TRBJ1-4
CASSWGQDGEKLFF
TGCGCCAGCAGCTGGGGACAGGATGGGGAAAAACTGTTTTTT
>.|TRBV9|many|TRBJ2-1
CASSPGVSYNEQFF
TGTGCCAGCAGCCCAGGGGTCTCCTACAATGAGCAGTTCTTC
>TRBD1|TRBV20-1|many|TRBJ2-7
CSALTGTGINEQYF
TGCAGTGCGTTGACCGGGACAGGGATTAACGAGCAGTACTTC
>.|TRBV20-1|many|TRBJ2-2
CSARDRASTNTGELFF
TGCAGTGCTAGAGATAGGGCTAGCACGAACACCGGGGAGCTGTTTTTT
>.|TRBV12-3/TRBV12-4|many|TRBJ1-3
CASSFGGRGSGNTIYF
TGTGCCAGCAGTTTTGGGGGGCGCGGGTCTGGAAACACCATATATTTT
>TRBD1|TRBV25-1|many|TRBJ2-7
CASTTPGTGVGEQYF
TGTGCCAGCACCACCCCCGGGACAGGGGTCGGCGAGCAGTACTTC
>.|TRBV4-2|many|TRBJ2-2
CASSQVSGLSNTGELFF
TGTGCCAGCAGCCAAGTATCAGGACTGTCTAACACCGGGGAGCTGTTTTTT
>.|TRBV20-1|few|TRBJ1-1
CSARHPTNTEAFF
TGCAGTGCTCGACATCCGACGAACACTGAAGCTTTCTTT